This T cell receptor beta chain was documented in a study of shared clonotypes between healthy human individuals. Study at large: Each donor had three CD4 naive, three CD4 memory, two CD8 naive and one CD8 memory plate. Overall study findings and caveats: Several donors held about 5% of naive CD4 clonotypes in common.

Only in-frame clones appear in the TCRdb table, and some are missing; sequencing was by immunoSEQ multiplex PCR. The sample consists of some 2 million clones, about 95% of them appearing once. V shed 5 bases, J shed 2 bases, and the junction held 3 bases outside the gene matches. This CDR3 is built from 14 residues. Germline V gene data show CDR1 as SEHNR and CDR2 as FQNEAQ (reference sequence). Concerning this clone itself: Its target is unknown.

It was CD45RO-negative cells, positively selected for CCR7, that made up naive CD8 cells, with terminally differentiated effector memory CD45RA+ cells excluded. The donors were adults (healthy and HIV-negative) with no recent acute infections or vaccinations. This sequence originates from a man younger than 30 in good health. Sequences were obtained from naive CD8+ T cells sorted from blood. The rearrangement uses TRBV7-9 and TRBJ1-2; 9 positions match TRBD1. The DNA of the CDR3 is TGTGCCAGCAGCGCCGGACAGGGGAACTATGGCTACACCTTC. It specifies CASSAGQGNYGYTF.